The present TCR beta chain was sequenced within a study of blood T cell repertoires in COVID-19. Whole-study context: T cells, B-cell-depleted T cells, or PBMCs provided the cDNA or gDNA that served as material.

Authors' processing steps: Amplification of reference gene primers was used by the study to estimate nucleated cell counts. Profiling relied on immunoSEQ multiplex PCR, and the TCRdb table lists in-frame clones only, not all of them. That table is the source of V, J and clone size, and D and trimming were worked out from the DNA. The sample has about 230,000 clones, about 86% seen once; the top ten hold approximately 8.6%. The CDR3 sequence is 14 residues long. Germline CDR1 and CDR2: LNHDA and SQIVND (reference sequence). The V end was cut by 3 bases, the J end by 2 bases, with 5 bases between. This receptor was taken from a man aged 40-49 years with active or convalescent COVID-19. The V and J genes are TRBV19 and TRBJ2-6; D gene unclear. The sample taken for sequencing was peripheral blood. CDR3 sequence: CASSIQTGANVLTF. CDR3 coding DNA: TGTGCCAGTAGTATTCAAACTGGGGCCAACGTCCTGACTTTC.